This TCR beta chain was documented in a study of cytomegalovirus exposure and HLA in healthy donors. About the study: Clustering assigned approximately 78% of the approximately 390 genotyped donors to the Caucasian-associated ancestry cluster.

Study observations and caveats: A highly shared variant cluster was judged a likely technical artifact. Later genetic work tied a missense DCLRE1C variant to beta-chain V and J trimming. Researchers counted 150 to 200 TCR beta chains as cytomegalovirus-associated.

The PCR was carried out with 60 Vbeta primers and 13 Jbeta primers. Profiled with immunoSEQ multiplex PCR; TCRdb holds only in-frame clones, not every one. This sample contains roughly 75,000 clones. As for this clone: No antigen is known for it.

The CDR3 is made up of 15 amino acids. CDR1 and CDR2 from the germline V gene are LNHDA and SQIVND (reference sequence). V gave up 3 bases and J gave up 4 bases, with 12 bases separating them. Sequencing input: PBMCs. The TCR sequence derives from a boy aged 5-17 years in good health and CMV-seronegative. The J gene is TRBJ1-4, the V gene TRBV19; D gene ambiguous. This CDR3 is CASSIGSGYNEKLFF. CDR3 sequence (DNA): TGTGCCAGTAGTATCGGCTCGGGGTATAATGAAAAACTGTTTTTT. Full variable domain (missing parts from reference TRBV19 and TRBJ1-4): DGGITQSPKYLFRKEGQNVTLSCEQNLNHDAMYWYRQDPGQGLRLIYYSQIVNDFQKGDIAEGYSVSREKKESFPLTVTSAQKNPTAFYLCASSIGSGYNEKLFFGSGTQLSVL.